The clone carrying this T cell receptor beta chain was seen a single time. The antigen remains unidentified. The data stem from a study of CD8 T cells in ankylosing spondylitis. The study, taken as a whole, reports: For ankylosing spondylitis blood, a TCR beta motif of about eight highly homologous variants appeared characteristic. Reported data indicate significant enrichment of disease-linked clones within matched ankylosing spondylitis synovial fluid.

CDR1 and CDR2 from the germline V gene are SGHTA and FQGTGA. Trimming removed 4 bases from V and 4 bases from J, with 13 bases in between. CDR3 length: 14 amino acids. One entry per CDR3 protein results from TCRdb running MiXCR on the 5' RACE reads. The sample records some 150,000 distinct CDR3 sequences, more than 40% being singletons. The sequence derives from a male donor with ankylosing spondylitis. Sequenced material: synovial fluid, either unsorted or a sorted T cell fraction (not recorded which). The chain employs TRBV7-3 and TRBJ1-1, with D perhaps matching TRBD1 (5 bases). The CDR3 DNA reads as TGTGCCAGCAGCTACCGACACGGGACCACTGAAGCTTTCTTT. This translates into CASSYRHGTTEAFF.